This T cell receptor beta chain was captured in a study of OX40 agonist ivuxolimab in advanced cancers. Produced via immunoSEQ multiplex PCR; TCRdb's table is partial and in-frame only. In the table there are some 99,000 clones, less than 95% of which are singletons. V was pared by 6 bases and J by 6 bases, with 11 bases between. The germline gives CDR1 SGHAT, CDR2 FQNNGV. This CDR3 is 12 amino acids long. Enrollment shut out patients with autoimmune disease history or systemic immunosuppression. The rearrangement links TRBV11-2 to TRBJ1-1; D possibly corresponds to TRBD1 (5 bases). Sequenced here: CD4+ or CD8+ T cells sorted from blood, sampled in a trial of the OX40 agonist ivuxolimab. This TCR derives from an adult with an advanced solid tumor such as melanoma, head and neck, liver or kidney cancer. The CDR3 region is CASRGRGAEAFF. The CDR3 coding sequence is TGTGCCAGCAGAGGGAGGGGAGCTGAAGCTTTCTTT.